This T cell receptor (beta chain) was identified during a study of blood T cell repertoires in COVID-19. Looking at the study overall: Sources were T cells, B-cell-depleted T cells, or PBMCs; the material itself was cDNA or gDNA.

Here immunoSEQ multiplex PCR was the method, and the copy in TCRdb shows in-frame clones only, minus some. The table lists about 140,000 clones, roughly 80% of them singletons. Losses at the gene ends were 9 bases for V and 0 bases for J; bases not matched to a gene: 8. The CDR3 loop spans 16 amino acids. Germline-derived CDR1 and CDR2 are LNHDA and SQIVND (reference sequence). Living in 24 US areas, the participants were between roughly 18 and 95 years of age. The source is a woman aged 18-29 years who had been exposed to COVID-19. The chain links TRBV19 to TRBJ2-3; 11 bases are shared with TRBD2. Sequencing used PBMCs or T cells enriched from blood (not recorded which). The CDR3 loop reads CASSRTSGSSTDTQYF. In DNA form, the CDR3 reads TGTGCCAGCTCTCGGACTAGCGGGTCCAGCACAGATACGCAGTATTTT. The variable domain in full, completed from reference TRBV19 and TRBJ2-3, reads DGGITQSPKYLFRKEGQNVTLSCEQNLNHDAMYWYRQDPGQGLRLIYYSQIVNDFQKGDIAEGYSVSREKKESFPLTVTSAQKNPTAFYLCASSRTSGSSTDTQYFGPGTRLTVL.